This T cell receptor (beta chain) was captured in a study of blood T cell repertoires in COVID-19. Study-level background: From the United States, Italy and Spain came samples of acute and convalescent COVID-19.

The length of the CDR3 is 13 residues. Germline lookup yields CDR1 SQVTM and CDR2 ANQGSEA. The V segment lost 4 bases and the J segment 5 bases; nucleotides outside the gene matches: 6. Original handling: Amplification of reference gene primers provided the estimated nucleated cell counts. Profiled with immunoSEQ multiplex PCR; TCRdb holds only in-frame clones, not every one. The V and J calls and the clone size are those of that table, but D and trimming were determined from the DNA. The sample includes 200,000 or so clones, more than 85% of them seen just once. This TCR was sampled from a man in his sixties with acute or convalescent COVID-19. Sequencing was carried out using peripheral blood. The rearrangement links TRBV29-1 to TRBJ2-7; 9 nucleotides agree with TRBD1. The CDR3 region has the DNA TGCAGCGTTGGCTTGACAGGGGGTCACGAGCAGTACTTC. Protein: CSVGLTGGHEQYF.